This T cell receptor beta chain was obtained from a study of blood T cell repertoires in COVID-19. In the original processing: Nucleated cell counts were estimated from reference gene primer amplification. Generated by immunoSEQ multiplex PCR, the TCRdb table keeps only in-frame clones and is missing some. That table gives V, J and clone size, and the DNA gave D and trimming. The sample carries tens of thousands of clones, roughly 80% recorded once. Only a few counts were recorded for this clone. The TCR originated in a woman in her seventies with acute or convalescent COVID-19. Sample: peripheral blood.

CDR3 DNA: TGCGTTTACACAGGGGCCGCCTACGAGCAGTACTTC. Translated: CVYTGAAYEQYF. The chain couples TRBV29-1 to TRBJ2-7; TRBD1 matches at 7 bases. Germline CDR1 and CDR2: SQVTM and ANQGSEA. The CDR3 is 12 amino acids.